This note documents a single T cell receptor beta chain sequence. The CDR3 covers 13 residues. Per germline, CDR1 SEHNR and CDR2 FQNEAQ (reference sequence). V lost 4 bases and J 0 bases, leaving 4 bases between the germline ends. This sample is drawn from a study of blood T cell repertoires in COVID-19. Study details: PBMCs, B-cell-depleted T cells, or T cells provided the cDNA or gDNA that made up the material.

Generated by immunoSEQ multiplex PCR, the TCRdb table keeps only in-frame clones and is missing some. This sample has about 190,000 clones, with 70% to 90% found just once. V gene TRBV7-9 combines with J gene TRBJ2-1; no definite D call. The sequence came from a woman in her thirties or forties who had recovered from COVID-19. Sequencing was done on a sample of peripheral blood. The CDR3 protein is CASSSGSYNEQFF. DNA of the CDR3: TGTGCCAGCAGCTCCGGCTCCTACAATGAGCAGTTCTTC.